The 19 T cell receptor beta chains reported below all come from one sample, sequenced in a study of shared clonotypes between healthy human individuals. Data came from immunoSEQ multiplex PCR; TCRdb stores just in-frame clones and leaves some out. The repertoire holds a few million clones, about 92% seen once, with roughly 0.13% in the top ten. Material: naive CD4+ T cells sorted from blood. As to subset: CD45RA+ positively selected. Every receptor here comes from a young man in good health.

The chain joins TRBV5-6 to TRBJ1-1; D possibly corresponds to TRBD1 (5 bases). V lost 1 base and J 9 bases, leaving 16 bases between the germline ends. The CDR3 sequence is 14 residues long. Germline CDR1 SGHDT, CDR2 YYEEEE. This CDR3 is CASSLSGTPGKAFF. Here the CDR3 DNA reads TGTGCCAGCAGCTTGTCCGGGACTCCCGGGAAAGCTTTCTTT.

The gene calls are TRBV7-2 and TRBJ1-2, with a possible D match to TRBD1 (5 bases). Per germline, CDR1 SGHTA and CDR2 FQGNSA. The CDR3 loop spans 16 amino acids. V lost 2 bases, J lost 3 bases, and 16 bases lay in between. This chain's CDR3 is CASSLTGHYRDYGYTF. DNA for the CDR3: TGTGCCAGCAGCTTAACCGGACACTACCGGGACTATGGCTACACCTTC.

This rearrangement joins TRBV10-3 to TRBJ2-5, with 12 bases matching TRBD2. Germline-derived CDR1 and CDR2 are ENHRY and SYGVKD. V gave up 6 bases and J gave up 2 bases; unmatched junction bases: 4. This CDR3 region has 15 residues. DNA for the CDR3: TGTGCCATCAGCGGACTAGCGGGATGGCAAGAGACCCAGTACTTC. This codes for CAISGLAGWQETQYF.

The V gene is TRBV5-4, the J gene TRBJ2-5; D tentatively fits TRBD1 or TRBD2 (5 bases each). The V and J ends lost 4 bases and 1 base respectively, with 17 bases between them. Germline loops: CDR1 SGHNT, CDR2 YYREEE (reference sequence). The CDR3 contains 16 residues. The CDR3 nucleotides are TGTGCCAGCAGCACGGGACCCGCCAGCCCCCAAGAGACCCAGTACTTC. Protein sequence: CASSTGPASPQETQYF.

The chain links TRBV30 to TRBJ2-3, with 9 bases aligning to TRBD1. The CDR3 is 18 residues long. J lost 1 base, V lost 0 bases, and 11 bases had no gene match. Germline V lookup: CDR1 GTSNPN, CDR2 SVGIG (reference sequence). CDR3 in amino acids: CAWSVPPHRDRGTDTQYF. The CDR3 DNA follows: TGTGCCTGGAGTGTGCCCCCACACCGGGACAGGGGCACAGATACGCAGTATTTT.

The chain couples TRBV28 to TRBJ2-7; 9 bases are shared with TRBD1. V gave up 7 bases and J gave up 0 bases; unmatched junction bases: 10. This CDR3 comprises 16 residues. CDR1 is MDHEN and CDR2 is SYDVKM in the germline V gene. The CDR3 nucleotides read TGTGCCAGCACCCCACCGGGACAGGGCCGCTCCTACGAGCAGTACTTC. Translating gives CASTPPGQGRSYEQYF.

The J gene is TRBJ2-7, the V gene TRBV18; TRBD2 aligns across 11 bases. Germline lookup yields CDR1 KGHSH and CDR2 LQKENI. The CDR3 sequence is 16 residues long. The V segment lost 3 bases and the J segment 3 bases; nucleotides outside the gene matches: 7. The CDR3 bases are TGTGCCAGCTCACCCGCATTTCTAGCGGGGGGCTACGAGCAGTACTTC. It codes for CASSPAFLAGGYEQYF. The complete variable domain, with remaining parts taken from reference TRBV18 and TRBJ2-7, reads NAGVMQNPRHLVRRRGQEARLRCSPMKGHSHVYWYRQLPEEGLKFMVYLQKENIIDESGMPKERFSAEFPKEGPSILRIQQVVRGDSAAYFCASSPAFLAGGYEQYFGPGTRLTVT.

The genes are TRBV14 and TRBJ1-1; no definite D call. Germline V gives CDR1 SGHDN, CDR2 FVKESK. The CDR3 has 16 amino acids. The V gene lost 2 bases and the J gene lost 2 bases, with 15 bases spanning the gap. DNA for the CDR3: TGTGCCAGCAGCCAAATCATGAGCCAAACCAACACTGAAGCTTTCTTT. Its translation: CASSQIMSQTNTEAFF.

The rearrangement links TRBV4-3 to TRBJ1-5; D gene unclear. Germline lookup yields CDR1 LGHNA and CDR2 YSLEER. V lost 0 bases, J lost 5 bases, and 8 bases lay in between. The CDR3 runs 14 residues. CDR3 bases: TGCGCCAGCAGCCAAGATCTGGGGTATCAGCCCCAGCATTTT. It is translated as CASSQDLGYQPQHF.

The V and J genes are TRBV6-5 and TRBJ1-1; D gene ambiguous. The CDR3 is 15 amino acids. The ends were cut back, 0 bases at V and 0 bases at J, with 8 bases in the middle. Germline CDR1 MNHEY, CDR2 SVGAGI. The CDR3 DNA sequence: TGTGCCAGCAGTTACTCGCGGTGGATGAACACTGAAGCTTTCTTT. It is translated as CASSYSRWMNTEAFF.

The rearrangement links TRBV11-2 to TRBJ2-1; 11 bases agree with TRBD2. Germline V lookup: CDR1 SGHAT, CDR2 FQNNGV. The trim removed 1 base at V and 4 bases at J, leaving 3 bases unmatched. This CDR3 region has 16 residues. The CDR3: CASSLGLAGPYNEQFF. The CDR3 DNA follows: TGTGCCAGCAGCTTAGGACTAGCGGGGCCTTACAATGAGCAGTTCTTC.

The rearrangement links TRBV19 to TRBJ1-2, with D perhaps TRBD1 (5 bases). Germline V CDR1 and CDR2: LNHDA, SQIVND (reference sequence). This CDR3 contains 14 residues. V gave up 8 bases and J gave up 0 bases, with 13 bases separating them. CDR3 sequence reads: CASRDFGANYGYTF. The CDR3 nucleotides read TGTGCCAGTCGGGACTTCGGGGCTAACTATGGCTACACCTTC.

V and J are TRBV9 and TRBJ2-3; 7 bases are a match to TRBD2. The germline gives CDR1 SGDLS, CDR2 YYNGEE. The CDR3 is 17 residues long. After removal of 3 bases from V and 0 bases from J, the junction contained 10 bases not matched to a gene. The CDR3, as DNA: TGTGCCAGCAGCGCTCCGGGACGGGGGGAGAGCACAGATACGCAGTATTTT. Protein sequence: CASSAPGRGESTDTQYF. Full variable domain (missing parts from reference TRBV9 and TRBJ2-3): DSGVTQTPKHLITATGQRVTLRCSPRSGDLSVYWYQQSLDQGLQFLIQYYNGEERAKGNILERFSAQQFPDLHSELNLSSLELGDSALYFCASSAPGRGESTDTQYFGPGTRLTVL.

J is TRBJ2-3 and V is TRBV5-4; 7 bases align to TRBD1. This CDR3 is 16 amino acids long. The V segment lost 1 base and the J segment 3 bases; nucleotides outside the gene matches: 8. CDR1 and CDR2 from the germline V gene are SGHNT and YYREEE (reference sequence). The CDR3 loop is CASSLKTGQGTDTQYF. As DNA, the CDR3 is TGTGCCAGCAGCTTGAAGACAGGGCAAGGTACAGATACGCAGTATTTT.

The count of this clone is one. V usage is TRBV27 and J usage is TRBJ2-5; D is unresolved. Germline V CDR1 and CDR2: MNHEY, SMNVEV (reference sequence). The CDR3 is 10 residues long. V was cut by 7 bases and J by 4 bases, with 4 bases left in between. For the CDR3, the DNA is TGTGCCAGCACCTCAGAGACCCAGTACTTC. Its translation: CASTSETQYF.

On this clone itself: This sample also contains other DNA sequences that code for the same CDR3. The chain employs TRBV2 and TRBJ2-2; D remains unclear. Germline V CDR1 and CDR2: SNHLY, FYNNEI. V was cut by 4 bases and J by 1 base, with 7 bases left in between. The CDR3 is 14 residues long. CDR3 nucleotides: TGTGCCAGCAGTGCCACACGGAACACCGGGGAGCTGTTTTTT. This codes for CASSATRNTGELFF.

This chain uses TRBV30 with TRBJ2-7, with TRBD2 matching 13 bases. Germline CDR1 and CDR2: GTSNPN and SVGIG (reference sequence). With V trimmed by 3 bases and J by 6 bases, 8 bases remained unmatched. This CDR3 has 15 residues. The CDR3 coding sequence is TGTGCCTGGAGCGGAGGACTAGCGGGAGAGACCGAGCAGTACTTC. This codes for CAWSGGLAGETEQYF.

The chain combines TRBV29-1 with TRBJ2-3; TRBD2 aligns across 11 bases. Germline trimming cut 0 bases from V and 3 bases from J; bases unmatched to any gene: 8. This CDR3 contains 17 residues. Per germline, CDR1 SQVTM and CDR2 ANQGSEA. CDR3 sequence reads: CSVEDRLAGGFTDTQYF. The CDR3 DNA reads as TGCAGCGTTGAAGATCGGCTAGCGGGGGGATTTACAGATACGCAGTATTTT.

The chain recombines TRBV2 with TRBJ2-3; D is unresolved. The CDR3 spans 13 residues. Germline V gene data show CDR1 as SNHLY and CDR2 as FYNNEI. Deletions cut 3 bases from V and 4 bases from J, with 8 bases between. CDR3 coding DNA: TGTGCCAGCAGTGATTGGAATGCAGATACGCAGTATTTT. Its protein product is CASSDWNADTQYF. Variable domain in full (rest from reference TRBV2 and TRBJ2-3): EPEVTQTPSHQVTQMGQEVILRCVPISNHLYFYWYRQILGQKVEFLVSFYNNEISEKSEIFDDQFSVERPDGSNFTLKIRSTKLEDSAMYFCASSDWNADTQYFGPGTRLTVL.